Listed below are T cell receptor beta chains from one sample, sequenced in a study of control samples from healthy donors and cancer patients. Profiling relied on immunoSEQ multiplex PCR, and the TCRdb table lists in-frame clones only, not all of them. This table holds about 170,000 clones, about 94% found once. Input material: blood. Receptors originate from a woman between 55 and 75 years old in good health. CDR3s include the opening cysteine and the closing phenylalanine or tryptophan. Each record gives: D gene, J gene, V gene, clone size, CDR3 protein, CDR3 DNA. D genes are given only for firm matches. Not every row has a clone size; where given, it reads once, few, many or a size class.

TRBD1,TRBJ1-2,TRBV29-1,.,CSVVRQGEATTF,TGCAGCGTTGTACGACAGGGGGAGGCCACTACCTTC
.,TRBJ1-4,TRBV21-1,once,CASSSDRRYEKLFF,TGTGCCAGCAGCAGCGACAGGAGATATGAAAAACTGTTTTTT
TRBD1,TRBJ2-2,TRBV7-9,.,CASTPVQGAYGELFF,TGTGCCAGCACCCCGGTGCAGGGGGCTTACGGGGAGCTGTTTTTT
.,TRBJ2-7,TRBV10-3,.,CAISESRGRGFYEQYF,TGTGCCATCAGTGAGTCGAGGGGGCGGGGGTTCTACGAGCAGTACTTC
TRBD2,TRBJ2-7,TRBV4-1,few,CASSQEILAEQYF,TGCGCCAGCAGCCAAGAAATACTAGCGGAGCAGTACTTC
.,TRBJ2-2,TRBV19,once,CASSISHRAGELFF,TGTGCCAGTAGTATAAGTCATAGGGCGGGGGAGCTGTTTTTT
TRBD2,TRBJ2-2,TRBV5-1,.,CASSLLGTSGSTGELFF,TGCGCCAGCAGCTTGCTAGGGACTAGCGGGTCTACCGGGGAGCTGTTTTTT
.,TRBJ2-1,TRBV29-1,.,CSARGAVFGGDEQFF,TGCAGCGCCCGGGGGGCGGTTTTCGGTGGGGATGAGCAGTTCTTC
TRBD2,TRBJ2-7,TRBV2,.,CASSEGLAIGEQYF,TGTGCCAGCAGTGAGGGACTAGCGATAGGAGAGCAGTACTTC
.,TRBJ2-2,TRBV27,once,CASSPRSGTRSTGELFF,TGTGCCAGCAGTCCGCGGTCGGGCACCCGGAGCACCGGGGAGCTGTTTTTT
TRBD1,TRBJ1-2,TRBV6-2/TRBV6-3,.,CASSYPGTGDYGYTF,TGTGCCAGCAGTTACCCCGGGACAGGGGACTATGGCTACACCTTC
.,TRBJ1-2,TRBV5-1,.,CASSLADYGYTF,TGCGCCAGCAGCTTGGCCGACTATGGCTACACCTTC
.,TRBJ1-1,TRBV30,.,CAWSVRGGTEAFF,TGTGCCTGGAGTGTACGGGGGGGCACTGAAGCTTTCTTT
TRBD1,TRBJ1-1,TRBV6-1,.,CASTRQGPNTEAFF,TGTGCCAGTACTAGACAGGGGCCAAACACTGAAGCTTTCTTT
.,TRBJ2-3,TRBV11-3,.,CASSLGGGQVQYF,TGTGCCAGCAGCTTAGGGGGGGGACAGGTACAGTATTTT
.,TRBJ2-4,TRBV12-5,.,CASGSPGAKNIQYF,TGTGCTAGTGGATCCCCAGGAGCCAAAAACATTCAGTACTTC
.,TRBJ2-7,TRBV5-4,.,CASSPDRFTYEQYF,TGTGCCAGCAGCCCCGATCGGTTCACCTACGAGCAGTACTTC
TRBD1,TRBJ2-2,TRBV6-5,.,CASNGRQGRTGELFF,TGTGCCAGCAACGGAAGACAGGGTAGGACCGGGGAGCTGTTTTTT
.,TRBJ1-4,TRBV7-7,.,CASSLSRGEKLFF,TGTGCCAGCAGCTTAAGTCGGGGCGAAAAACTGTTTTTT
.,TRBJ2-5,TRBV4-3,many,CASSQGIGAETQYF,TGCGCCAGCAGCCAAGGTATAGGGGCAGAGACCCAGTACTTC
.,TRBJ2-7,TRBV5-6,.,CASTETSGYEQYF,TGTGCCAGCACCGAAACGTCAGGGTACGAGCAGTACTTC
.,TRBJ1-1,TRBV6-6,.,CASSYPALTTEAFF,TGTGCCAGCAGTTACCCCGCGCTAACGACTGAAGCTTTCTTT
.,TRBJ2-2,TRBV7-2,many,CASSLASRKGELFF,TGTGCCAGCAGCTTAGCGAGCCGGAAGGGGGAGCTGTTTTTT
.,TRBJ2-1,TRBV5-1,.,CASSLEVINEQFF,TGCGCCAGCAGCTTGGAGGTGATAAATGAGCAGTTCTTC
TRBD2,TRBJ2-1,TRBV5-4,.,CASSLVSGGIGEQFF,TGTGCCAGCAGCTTGGTTAGCGGGGGGATAGGTGAGCAGTTCTTC
TRBD1,TRBJ1-2,TRBV7-9,.,CASSLRDSYGYTF,TGTGCCAGCAGCTTAAGGGACAGCTATGGCTACACCTTC
TRBD2,TRBJ2-3,TRBV2,.,CASSQIAGASDTQYF,TGTGCCAGCAGCCAGATAGCGGGGGCCTCAGATACGCAGTATTTT
.,TRBJ1-5,TRBV6-2/TRBV6-3,.,CASSYTGRNQPQHF,TGTGCCAGCAGTTACACAGGGCGTAATCAGCCCCAGCATTTT
.,TRBJ1-1,TRBV5-6,.,CASSLLEGKAFF,TGTGCCAGCAGCTTGTTGGAAGGGAAGGCTTTCTTT
.,TRBJ1-6,TRBV15,.,CATSMARTDNSPLHF,TGTGCCACCAGCATGGCCAGGACTGATAATTCACCCCTCCACTTT
.,TRBJ1-5,TRBV5-8,.,CASSLHQGYNQPQHF,TGTGCCAGCAGCTTGCATCAGGGCTACAATCAGCCCCAGCATTTT
TRBD1,TRBJ1-1,TRBV28,.,CASRRDTGGWNTEAFF,TGTGCCAGCAGGCGCGATACAGGGGGCTGGAACACTGAAGCTTTCTTT
TRBD1,TRBJ1-2,TRBV29-1,.,CSDQDRGHGYTF,TGCAGCGACCAAGACAGGGGGCATGGCTACACCTTC
.,TRBJ2-7,TRBV3-1/TRBV3-2,.,CASSLTSYEQYF,TGTGCCAGCAGCCTTACTAGCTACGAGCAGTACTTC
.,TRBJ2-2,TRBV10-3,.,CAIRGTGRTTGELFF,TGTGCCATCAGAGGTACAGGGCGTACCACCGGGGAGCTGTTTTTT
.,TRBJ1-1,TRBV9,.,CASSVGSWTEAFF,TGTGCCAGCAGCGTAGGGAGTTGGACTGAAGCTTTCTTT
TRBD1,TRBJ1-2,TRBV9,.,CASSGGQAGGYGYTF,TGTGCCAGCAGCGGGGGACAGGCAGGGGGCTATGGCTACACCTTC
TRBD1,TRBJ1-2,TRBV18,.,CASSAQGQTLNYGYTF,TGTGCCAGCTCAGCCCAGGGACAGACTTTAAACTATGGCTACACCTTC
.,TRBJ1-1,TRBV27,.,CASSLMGRAEAFF,TGTGCCAGCAGTTTAATGGGTAGGGCTGAAGCTTTCTTT